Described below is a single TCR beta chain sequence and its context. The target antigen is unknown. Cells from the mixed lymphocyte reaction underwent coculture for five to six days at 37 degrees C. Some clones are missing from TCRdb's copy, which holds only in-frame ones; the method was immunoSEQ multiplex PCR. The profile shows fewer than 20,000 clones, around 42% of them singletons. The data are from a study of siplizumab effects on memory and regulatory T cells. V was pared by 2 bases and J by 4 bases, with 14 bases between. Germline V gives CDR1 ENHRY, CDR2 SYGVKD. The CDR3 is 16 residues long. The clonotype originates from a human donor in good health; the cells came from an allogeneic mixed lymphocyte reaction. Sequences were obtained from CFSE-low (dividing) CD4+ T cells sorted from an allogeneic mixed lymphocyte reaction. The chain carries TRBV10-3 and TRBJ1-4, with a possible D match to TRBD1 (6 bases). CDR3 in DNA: TGTGCCATCAGTGAGCAACCGACAGGATATAATGAAAAACTGTTTTTT. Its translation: CAISEQPTGYNEKLFF.